This TCR beta chain was captured in a study of T cells in Graves' hyperthyroidism and ophthalmopathy. About the study: Peripheral blood sampling occurred at initial diagnosis, before any treatment. Overall study findings and caveats: Model-based prediction identified ophthalmopathy a median roughly 5.9 months prior to its onset.

The CDR3 extends over 14 amino acids. Trimming took 3 bases from V and 0 from J, leaving 8 bases between them. Germline V gives CDR1 MDHEN, CDR2 SYDVKM. Diagnosing involved the use of clinical symptoms, serum thyroxine and TRAb, thyroid ultrasound and orbital computed tomography. Amplification of TCR beta CDR3 regions used RNA as the template. The TCR CDR3 first-round RT-PCR relied on the HTBI primer set. A single record per CDR3 protein comes from TCRdb applying MiXCR to the multiplex PCR reads. The sample yields about 290,000 distinct CDR3 sequences, roughly 15% seen once. This clonotype turned up a few times. What it binds is not known.

The sequence was obtained from a woman aged 45 to 65 with Graves' hyperthyroidism that later progressed to Graves' ophthalmopathy. The sample taken for sequencing was blood. J is TRBJ1-2 and V is TRBV28, with D uncertain. The CDR3 region is CASSLVIANYGYTF. CDR3 coding DNA: TGTGCCAGCAGTTTGGTGATAGCTAACTATGGCTACACCTTC.